Listed here is a single TCR beta chain. The CDR3 sequence is 14 residues long. The junction had 4 bases not matched to a gene; V was cut back by 1 base and J by 8 bases. From germline, CDR1 is MNHEY and CDR2 SMNVEV (reference sequence). The data were obtained in a study of blood T cell repertoires in COVID-19. Some clones are missing from TCRdb's copy, which holds only in-frame ones; the method was immunoSEQ multiplex PCR. Of some 270,000 clones listed, approximately 83% are singletons. The sequenced sample consisted of peripheral blood. The V call is TRBV27, the J call TRBJ1-2, with TRBD1 matching over 10 bases. The sequence derives from a person aged 65-85 years with COVID-19, enrolled during active disease. The CDR3 DNA is TGTGCCAGCAGTTTATGGGGACAGGGGCCCGGCTACACCTTC. This codes for CASSLWGQGPGYTF.